The rows below give T cell receptor beta chains drawn from one sample of a study of T cell responses to AZD1222 COVID-19 vaccine. The method was immunoSEQ multiplex PCR; TCRdb's version includes in-frame clones alone and lacks a portion of them. The sample has around 99,000 clones; roughly 87% are singletons. Material: peripheral blood, obtained on day 0 of AZD1222 vaccination. The source is an adult in good health. Both conserved end residues are part of each CDR3. A D gene is named only where the DNA matches it firmly. Size is omitted from some rows. Given values are once, few, many or a class for expanded clones.

D | J | V | size | DNA | CDR3
TRBD1 | TRBJ2-2 | TRBV19 | few | TGTGCCAGTAGCACCGGGACAGGGTCAACCGGGGAGCTGTTTTTT | CASSTGTGSTGELFF
TRBD1 | TRBJ2-7 | TRBV27 | - | TGTGCCAGCAGTTTATCCCCGACAGGGGTGGGCTCCTACGAGCAGTACTTC | CASSLSPTGVGSYEQYF
- | TRBJ2-7 | TRBV12-2 | - | TGTGCAAGTCGCTGCGGGACCTTACTTTCCTACGAGCAGTACTTC | CASRCGTLLSYEQYF
TRBD2 | TRBJ2-1 | TRBV29-1 | - | TGCAGCGTCCGAGCCGGGACTAGCGGATGGGATGAGCAGTTCTTC | CSVRAGTSGWDEQFF
TRBD1 | TRBJ1-2 | TRBV19 | - | TGTGCCAGTAGTACCGAGGACAGGGGGCAACCAGGATGGTATGGCTACACCTTC | CASSTEDRGQPGWYGYTF
TRBD2 | TRBJ2-3 | TRBV11-2 | - | TGTGCCAGCAGCTTAGTCGGCGGGGGGGCCGGGGGTACGCAGTATTTT | CASSLVGGGAGGTQYF
- | TRBJ1-5 | TRBV12-3/TRBV12-4 | - | TGTGCCAGCAGTTTAGAGGGGGTAGGGGCTCAGCATTTT | CASSLEGVGAQHF
TRBD1 | TRBJ1-5 | TRBV27 | - | TGTGCCAGCGGGACAGGGGATCATCAGCCCCAGCATTTT | CASGTGDHQPQHF
- | TRBJ1-4 | TRBV10-3 | - | TGTGCCATCAGTGAGTCGATTCGAGAAAAACTGTTTTTT | CAISESIREKLFF
TRBD2 | TRBJ2-3 | TRBV18 | - | TGTGCCAGCTCACCAGTAGCGGGAGGGGGCACAGATACGCAGTATTTT | CASSPVAGGGTDTQYF
- | TRBJ2-7 | TRBV19 | few | TGTGCCAGTAGTACGCAGGGGCATACCTACGAGCAGTACTTC | CASSTQGHTYEQYF
- | TRBJ2-5 | TRBV5-1 | - | TGCGCCAGCAGCTTGGACAGGCCCCAAGAGACCCAGTACTTC | CASSLDRPQETQYF
- | TRBJ1-5 | TRBV2 | - | TGTGCCAGCAGTGAAGAGGCGGCATATAGCAATCAGCCCCAGCATTTT | CASSEEAAYSNQPQHF
- | TRBJ1-3 | TRBV5-6 | - | TGTGCCAGCAGCAGCATCCAGACCTCTGGAAACACCATATATTTT | CASSSIQTSGNTIYF
TRBD2 | TRBJ2-7 | TRBV5-5 | - | TGTGCCAGCAGCTTCACCGCGGGGGGCGAGCAGTACTTC | CASSFTAGGEQYF
- | TRBJ1-1 | TRBV2 | - | TGTGCCAGCAACAGGGTTAACACTGAAGCTTTCTTT | CASNRVNTEAFF
TRBD1 | TRBJ2-1 | TRBV28 | - | TGTGCCAGCAGCCAGACAGGGGAGTTGGACAATGAGCAGTTCTTC | CASSQTGELDNEQFF
TRBD2 | TRBJ2-5 | TRBV7-2 | - | TGTGCCAGCAGCTTAGCGGGGGGGCAAGAGACCCAGTACTTC | CASSLAGGQETQYF
TRBD1 | TRBJ2-3 | TRBV7-2 | - | TGTGCCAGCAGCTGGGACAGGGGGACAGATACGCAGTATTTT | CASSWDRGTDTQYF
- | TRBJ2-6 | TRBV24-1 | - | TGTGCCACCAGTGCTCCTGGGGCCAACGTCCTGACTTTC | CATSAPGANVLTF
- | TRBJ1-1 | TRBV18 | few | TGTGCCAGCTCACCCATACCAGGGATGGGCACTGAAGCTTTCTTT | CASSPIPGMGTEAFF
TRBD1 | TRBJ2-3 | TRBV29-1 | - | TGCAGCGTTGCACAGGGGGCAGATACGCAGTATTTT | CSVAQGADTQYF
- | TRBJ1-2 | TRBV4-1 | - | TGCGCCAGCAGCCGCGCCCCTCTTAACTATGGCTACACCTTC | CASSRAPLNYGYTF
- | TRBJ2-7 | TRBV5-1 | - | TGCGCCAGCAGCCCTGCGGGGCTAAGCTCCTACGAGCAGTACTTC | CASSPAGLSSYEQYF
TRBD1 | TRBJ1-5 | TRBV2 | - | TGTGCCAGCTGCAGACAGGGCCGACAGCCCCAGCATTTT | CASCRQGRQPQHF
- | TRBJ2-1 | TRBV6-4 | - | TGTGCCAGCAGTGAAAACCACCCCTACAATGAGCAGTTCTTC | CASSENHPYNEQFF
- | TRBJ2-2 | TRBV28 | - | TGTGCCAGCAGTTTGGTACCTTTTCCAAACACCGGGGAGCTGTTTTTT | CASSLVPFPNTGELFF